This T cell receptor (beta chain) derives from a study of T cell repertoires in cytomegalovirus infection (dated by TCRdb to about 2019). Looking at the study overall: Donor HLA type was relevant to the analysis, because carriage of CMV infection together with the matching HLA type was indicated by public TCR beta signatures.

On the study overall, not on this receptor specifically: In both this cohort and an independent roughly 350-donor cohort, the cumulative frequency of public TCR beta family members distinguished carriers of CMV infection plus the relevant HLA type. The ex vivo response was dominated by HLA-C-restricted CMV-specific TCR beta clonotypes, and the single most frequent clonotype in two of eight donors was supplied by these HLA-C-restricted clonotypes.

This clonotype has ten or more counts. Its binding antigen is unknown. It has no much larger one-base neighbor in the sample; base qualities were not kept. Sequences MDHEN (CDR1) and SYDVKM (CDR2) are obtained from the germline V gene. The CDR3 contains 14 residues, cysteine and phenylalanine counted. Of the read, only the CDR3 DNA is kept; its 42 bases are in frame from base 1. Trimming takes 2 bases from V and 3 bases from J, and the germline ends sit 10 bases apart. TCRdb records Illumina HiSeq 1500 as the sequencer. TCRdb reanalyzed the raw reads on its own, using fastp at Q25 for trimming and MiXCR for clone calling, and kept in-frame beta chains. Each CDR3 protein gets just one entry, which takes the most common genes and DNA from the rows behind it. Present in this sample are about 680,000 distinct CDR3 sequences, 20% to 25% of which were seen just once. 7.5% to 9% of the sample goes to the ten largest clones.

Sequences were obtained from CD8+ T cells from PBMCs. The chain was built from TRBV28 and TRBJ1-1, with TRBD1 tentatively as D gene (5 bases match). This sequence originates from a human donor in good health (CMV status not recorded). Some clones in this sample may be carry-over from other donors' samples. The DNA sequence reads TGTGCCAGCAGTTTAGGGACGGGATACACTGAAGCTTTCTTT. The resulting protein is CASSLGTGYTEAFF. The CDR3 plus the reference TRBV28 and TRBJ1-1 genes for the other parts give the full variable domain: DVKVTQSSRYLVKRTGEKVFLECVQDMDHENMFWYRQDPGLGLRLIYFSYDVKMKEKGDIPEGYSVSREKKERFSLILESASTNQTSMYLCASSLGTGYTEAFFGQGTRLTVV.